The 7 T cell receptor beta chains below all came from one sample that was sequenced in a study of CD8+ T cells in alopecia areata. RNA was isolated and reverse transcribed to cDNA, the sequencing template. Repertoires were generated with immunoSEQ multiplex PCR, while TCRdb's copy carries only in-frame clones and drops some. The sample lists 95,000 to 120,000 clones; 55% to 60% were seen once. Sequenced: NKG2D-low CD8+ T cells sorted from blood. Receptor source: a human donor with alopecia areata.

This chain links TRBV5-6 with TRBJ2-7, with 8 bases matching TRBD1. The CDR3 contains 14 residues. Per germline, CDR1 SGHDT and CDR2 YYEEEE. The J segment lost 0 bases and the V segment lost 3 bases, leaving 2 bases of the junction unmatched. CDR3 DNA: TGTGCCAGCAGCTGGGACAGGTACTCCTACGAGCAGTACTTC. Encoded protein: CASSWDRYSYEQYF.

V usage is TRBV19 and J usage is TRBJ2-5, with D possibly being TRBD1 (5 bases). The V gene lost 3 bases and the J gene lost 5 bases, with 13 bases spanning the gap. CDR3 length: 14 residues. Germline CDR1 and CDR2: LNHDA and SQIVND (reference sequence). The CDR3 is CASSIAVAGETQYF. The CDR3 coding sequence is TGTGCCAGTAGTATCGCTGTGGCAGGGGAGACCCAGTACTTC.

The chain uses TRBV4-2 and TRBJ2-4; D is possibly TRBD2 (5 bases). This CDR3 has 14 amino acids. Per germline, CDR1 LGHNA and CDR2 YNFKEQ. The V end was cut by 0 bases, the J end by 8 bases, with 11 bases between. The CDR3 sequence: CASSQEDGMDIQYF. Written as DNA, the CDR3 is TGTGCCAGCAGCCAAGAAGACGGGATGGACATTCAGTACTTC.

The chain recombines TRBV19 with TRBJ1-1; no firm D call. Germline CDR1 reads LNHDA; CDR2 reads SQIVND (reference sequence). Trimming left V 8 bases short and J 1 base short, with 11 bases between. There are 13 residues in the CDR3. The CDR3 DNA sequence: TGTGCCAGTTCCTACAGAGAGAACACTGAAGCTTTCTTT. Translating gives CASSYRENTEAFF. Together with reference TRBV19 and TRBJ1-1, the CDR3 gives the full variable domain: DGGITQSPKYLFRKEGQNVTLSCEQNLNHDAMYWYRQDPGQGLRLIYYSQIVNDFQKGDIAEGYSVSREKKESFPLTVTSAQKNPTAFYLCASSYRENTEAFFGQGTRLTVV.

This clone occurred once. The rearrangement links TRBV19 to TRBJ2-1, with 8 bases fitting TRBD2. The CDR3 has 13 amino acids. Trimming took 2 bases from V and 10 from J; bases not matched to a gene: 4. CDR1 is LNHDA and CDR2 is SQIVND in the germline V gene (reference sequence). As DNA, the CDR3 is TGTGCCAGTAGTATAAGCGGGGGACGGGAGCAGTTCTTC. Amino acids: CASSISGGREQFF.

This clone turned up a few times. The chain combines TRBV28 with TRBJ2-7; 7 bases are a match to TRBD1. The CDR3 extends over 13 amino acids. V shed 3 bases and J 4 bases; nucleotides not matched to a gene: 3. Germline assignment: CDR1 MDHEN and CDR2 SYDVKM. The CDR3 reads CASSFGTAYEQYF. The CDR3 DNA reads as TGTGCCAGCAGTTTCGGGACAGCGTACGAGCAGTACTTC.

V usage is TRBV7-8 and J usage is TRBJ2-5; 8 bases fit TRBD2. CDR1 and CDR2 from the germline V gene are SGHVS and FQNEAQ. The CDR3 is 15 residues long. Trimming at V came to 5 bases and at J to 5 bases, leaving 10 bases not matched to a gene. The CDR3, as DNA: TGTGCCAGCAGCCCCAGCGGGAGCCCTCGGGAGACCCAGTACTTC. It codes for CASSPSGSPRETQYF.